The 9 T cell receptor beta chains given below trace back to one sample, sequenced in a study of cytomegalovirus exposure and HLA in healthy donors. The assay was immunoSEQ multiplex PCR, and TCRdb's table has in-frame clones only and misses some. The sample shows about 280,000 clones, 88% of them seen only once. Sequenced sample: PBMCs. Receptors were obtained from a woman aged 18-35 years in good health and CMV-seronegative.

This clone has just a few counts. V gene TRBV27 combines with J gene TRBJ1-5; D possibly corresponds to TRBD1 (5 bases). V was pared by 8 bases and J by 1 base, with 15 bases between. Germline CDR1 MNHEY, CDR2 SMNVEV (reference sequence). The length of the CDR3 is 15 residues. CDR3 region: CASRRGGYSNQPQHF. The CDR3 DNA follows: TGTGCCAGCCGCCGGGGGGGGTACAGCAATCAGCCCCAGCATTTT.

This clone appeared a single time. This sample also contains other DNA sequences that code for the same CDR3. CDR3 sequence: CASSQDLPSSYNEQFF. The DNA for the CDR3 is TGCGCCAGCAGCCAAGATCTCCCGAGCTCCTACAATGAGCAGTTCTTC. This rearrangement joins TRBV4-3 to TRBJ2-1; D is ambiguous. V shed 0 bases and J shed 0 bases, with 9 bases lying between them. CDR1 and CDR2 from the germline V gene are LGHNA and YSLEER. The CDR3 sequence is 16 residues long.

The rearrangement links TRBV2 to TRBJ1-1, with D possibly being TRBD1 (5 bases). V was shortened by 2 bases and J by 3 bases, with 7 bases between the two germline ends. CDR1 and CDR2 (germline): SNHLY, FYNNEI. The CDR3 is 13 residues long. The CDR3: CASSERGDTEAFF. CDR3 DNA: TGTGCCAGCAGTGAAAGGGGCGACACTGAAGCTTTCTTT. The whole variable domain, filled in from reference TRBV2 and TRBJ1-1, reads EPEVTQTPSHQVTQMGQEVILRCVPISNHLYFYWYRQILGQKVEFLVSFYNNEISEKSEIFDDQFSVERPDGSNFTLKIRSTKLEDSAMYFCASSERGDTEAFFGQGTRLTVV.

The chain carries TRBV28 and TRBJ2-7; a weak D match, TRBD2 (6 bases). Trimming shortened V by 2 bases and J by 3 bases, and 11 bases separated the two germline ends. CDR3 size: 14 residues. Germline V lookup: CDR1 MDHEN, CDR2 SYDVKM. CDR3 protein: CASSLRGKNYEQYF. The CDR3 DNA is TGTGCCAGCAGTTTACGCGGGAAAAACTACGAGCAGTACTTC. Full variable domain (remainder filled in from reference TRBV28 and TRBJ2-7): DVKVTQSSRYLVKRTGEKVFLECVQDMDHENMFWYRQDPGLGLRLIYFSYDVKMKEKGDIPEGYSVSREKKERFSLILESASTNQTSMYLCASSLRGKNYEQYFGPGTRLTVT.

The chain has TRBV15 and TRBJ2-1, with D uncertain. The CDR3 has 15 residues. CDR1 and CDR2 (germline): LNHNV, YYDKDF (reference sequence). Between the trimmed V and J ends, which lost 4 bases and 6 bases, there was a span of 16 bases. The chain's CDR3 is CATSMQHRTSNEQFF. The CDR3 DNA reads as TGTGCCACCAGCATGCAACACCGAACCTCCAATGAGCAGTTCTTC.

The chain combines TRBV6-4 with TRBJ2-5; 11 positions match TRBD1. This CDR3 has 16 residues. Germline CDR1 reads MRHNA; CDR2 reads SNTAGT. V lost 2 bases and J lost 5; bases outside the gene matches: 7. CDR3: CASSDPDRGRVETQYF. Written as DNA, the CDR3 is TGTGCCAGCAGTGACCCGGACAGGGGGCGGGTGGAGACCCAGTACTTC.

V gene TRBV4-1 combines with J gene TRBJ1-5, with a possible D match to TRBD1 (6 bases). Per the germline V gene, CDR1 is MGHRA and CDR2 is YSYEKL. V was pared by 4 bases and J by 7 bases, with 17 bases between. The CDR3 runs to 15 residues. CDR3 region: CASSPGVGGAQPQHF. DNA of the CDR3: TGCGCCAGCAGCCCCGGGGTAGGGGGGGCCCAGCCCCAGCATTTT.

This chain joins TRBV2 and TRBJ2-1, with TRBD2 matching over 10 bases. This CDR3 has 15 amino acids. The V and J ends lost 3 bases and 10 bases, in that order; junction bases with no gene match: 9. CDR1 is SNHLY, CDR2 FYNNEI, per germline. The CDR3 loop reads CASSDRLAGAPEQFF. The CDR3 coding sequence is TGTGCCAGCAGTGATCGGCTAGCGGGAGCCCCGGAGCAGTTCTTC.

V and J are TRBV28 and TRBJ2-5; 7 bases are a match to TRBD2. CDR1 MDHEN and CDR2 SYDVKM come from the germline V gene. The CDR3 length is 16 residues. After removal of 5 bases from V and 0 bases from J, the junction contained 9 bases not matched to a gene. The CDR3 here is CASSPIAGGNQETQYF. CDR3 nucleotides: TGTGCCAGCAGTCCTATAGCGGGTGGAAACCAAGAGACCCAGTACTTC. Supplemented by reference TRBV28 and TRBJ2-5, the full variable domain reads DVKVTQSSRYLVKRTGEKVFLECVQDMDHENMFWYRQDPGLGLRLIYFSYDVKMKEKGDIPEGYSVSREKKERFSLILESASTNQTSMYLCASSPIAGGNQETQYFGPGTRLLVL.